This T cell receptor beta chain emerged from a study of blood T cell repertoires in COVID-19. Study summary: Both acute and convalescent COVID-19 samples were obtained from the United States, Italy and Spain.

Sequencing used immunoSEQ multiplex PCR; TCRdb keeps in-frame clones, though not all of them. The sample carries around 330,000 clones, roughly 90% recorded once. There are 14 residues in the CDR3. Germline assignment: CDR1 SGHVS and CDR2 FNYEAQ. The junction had 0 bases not matched to a gene; V was cut back by 1 base and J by 6 bases. The study drew participants aged 18 to 89 years from some 25 US areas. Self-reported history from a screening survey and questionnaire set each donor's cohort. The sequencing input was PBMCs or T cells enriched from blood (not recorded which). This chain uses TRBV7-6 with TRBJ1-5; 10 bases agree with TRBD1. This TCR derives from a woman aged 40 to 50 who had recovered from COVID-19. CDR3 sequence: CASSLGQGAQPQHF. CDR3 nucleotides: TGTGCCAGCAGCTTAGGACAGGGGGCTCAGCCCCAGCATTTT.